The 12 T cell receptor beta chains in this list originate from one sample, sequenced in a study of cytomegalovirus exposure and HLA in healthy donors. The PCR ran on 60 Vbeta and 13 Jbeta primers. Libraries were prepared by immunoSEQ multiplex PCR; TCRdb keeps only in-frame clonotypes and omits some of them. Of about 190,000 clones detected, roughly 80% appear once; the ten largest clones hold about 1.7%. The sequenced sample consisted of PBMCs. Every receptor here comes from a young woman in good health and CMV-seronegative.

V is TRBV27 and J is TRBJ2-7, with D perhaps matching TRBD2 (6 bases). This CDR3 is built from 14 residues. The V gene's germline CDR1 is MNHEY and CDR2 SMNVEV (reference sequence). V lost 2 bases to trimming and J lost 3 bases, with 11 bases between them. This chain's CDR3 is CASSLAGNFYEQYF. The CDR3, as DNA: TGTGCCAGCAGTTTAGCGGGGAACTTCTACGAGCAGTACTTC.

This clone has a single count. This sequence joins TRBV29-1 and TRBJ1-2; D is possibly TRBD1 (5 bases). In germline, CDR1 is SQVTM, CDR2 ANQGSEA. Trimming took off 0 bases at V and 8 bases at J, with 16 bases between the two ends. This CDR3 spans 14 amino acids. CDR3 region: CSVEDLGQGSGYTF. Here the CDR3 DNA reads TGCAGCGTTGAAGATCTCGGGCAGGGTTCCGGCTACACCTTC.

This clone was recorded only once. The gene calls are TRBV27 and TRBJ2-3; a possible D gene is TRBD1 (6 bases). The CDR3 is made up of 15 amino acids. CDR1 is MNHEY and CDR2 is SMNVEV in the germline V gene (reference sequence). V was clipped by 4 bases and J by 2 bases, with 13 bases between them. CDR3 sequence: CASSSYRELTDTQYF. CDR3 coding DNA: TGTGCCAGCAGTTCCTACAGGGAGCTCACAGATACGCAGTATTTT.

V is TRBV7-9 and J is TRBJ2-5; tentative D call: TRBD1 (7 bases). The J call may not be correct, given that the DNA end is closer to TRBJ2-7. The CDR3 is 17 amino acids. CDR1 and CDR2 from the germline V gene are SEHNR and FQNEAQ (reference sequence). Here the CDR3 DNA reads TGTGCCAGCAGCTTAGTCGGGGGACAGACAGGCTCCTACGAGCAGTACTTC. Its translation: CASSLVGGQTGSYEQYF.

This CDR3 is CASSSGTSGPLTDTQYF. The CDR3, as DNA: TGTGCCAGCAGCTCCGGGACTAGCGGACCTCTCACAGATACGCAGTATTTT. This chain uses TRBV11-2 with TRBJ2-3; TRBD2 matches 11 bases. From germline, CDR1 is SGHAT and CDR2 FQNNGV. The CDR3 consists of 17 residues. The V segment lost 4 bases and the J segment 2 bases; nucleotides outside the gene matches: 8.

The chain links TRBV25-1 to TRBJ1-1; TRBD1 matches 8 bases. The CDR3 is 12 amino acids. CDR1 MGHDK and CDR2 SYGVNS come from the germline V gene. V lost 5 bases to trimming and J lost 6 bases; unmatched junction nucleotides: 2. The CDR3 bases are TGTGCCAGCAGTCAGGGGGCGGCTGAAGCTTTCTTT. This sequence encodes CASSQGAAEAFF.

The V call is TRBV19, the J call TRBJ2-2, with 12 positions matching TRBD2. With V trimmed by 6 bases and J by 5 bases, 10 bases remained unmatched. CDR1 and CDR2 (germline): LNHDA, SQIVND (reference sequence). The CDR3 is 17 amino acids. As DNA, the CDR3 is TGTGCCAGTAGGAATTATGGACTAGCGGGATTGACCGGGGAGCTGTTTTTT. As protein: CASRNYGLAGLTGELFF.

The chain links TRBV11-3 to TRBJ1-1; D ambiguous. This CDR3 contains 15 residues. The germline CDR1 and CDR2 sequences are SGHNT and YENEEA. The V end lost 3 bases, the J end lost 11 bases, and 22 bases lay between the germline ends. The CDR3 nucleotides are TGTGCCAGCAGCTTTGAACAACCACCGGACTGGAAGGCTTTCTTT. Its protein is CASSFEQPPDWKAFF.

The chain is built from TRBV1 and TRBJ2-7; no check of the table's D call, TRBD2, against the DNA was made. TRBV1 is described as a pseudogene. CDR3 length equals 19 residues. The CDR3 DNA reads as TGCACCAGCAGCCTAAAGCCATTGTTCCGGGAGGGCCAGAGTCACGAGCAGTACTTC. This translates into CTSSLKPLFREGQSHEQYF.

CDR3 DNA sequence: TGCGCCAGCAGTGGGTCCGGGACTGGCGGGGAGACCCAGTACTTC. Protein product: CASSGSGTGGETQYF. The chain carries TRBV10-1 and TRBJ2-5; the D gene is possibly TRBD2 (6 bases). The CDR3 loop spans 15 amino acids. V lost 4 bases to trimming and J lost 5 bases, with 17 bases between them. Germline-derived CDR1 and CDR2 are WNHNN and SYGVQD (reference sequence).

V and J are TRBV7-2 and TRBJ1-1, with D unresolved. V was pared by 1 base and J by 3 bases, with 6 bases between. Germline V gene lookup returns CDR1 SGHTA and CDR2 FQGNSA. The CDR3 covers 13 residues. CDR3 sequence (DNA): TGTGCCAGCAGCTTAGAGCGCGACACTGAAGCTTTCTTT. Amino acids: CASSLERDTEAFF.

This clone turned up a few times. The rearrangement links TRBV7-2 to TRBJ2-6; TRBD1 aligns across 8 bases. The CDR3 spans 19 residues. Germline values: CDR1 SGHTA, CDR2 FQGNSA. Losses at the gene ends were 1 base for V and 1 base for J; bases not matched to a gene: 9. This chain's CDR3 is CASSLVQVTGVSGANVLTF. CDR3 nucleotide sequence: TGTGCCAGCAGCTTAGTGCAGGTGACAGGGGTATCTGGGGCCAACGTCCTGACTTTC.